This T cell receptor beta chain was observed in a study of T cell changes during pregnancy in multiple sclerosis (dated by TCRdb to between 2019 and 2020). Some background on the complete study: The study looked at changes in the T cell repertoire across pregnancy in women with multiple sclerosis.

CDR1 and CDR2 are drawn from the germline V gene: SGHAT, FQNNGV. Including the terminal cysteine and phenylalanine, the CDR3 comprises 19 residues. The kept DNA is CDR3 alone, 57 bases in frame from the first base. V loses 2 bases at its end and J loses 2 bases; junction bases beyond the gene matches: 18. The protocol used for the library was the immunoSEQ multiplex PCR assay. TCRdb retrieved this table from immuneACCESS and kept in-frame rearrangements only. Not all clones are present; in checked studies, unresolved V genes account for under half, and no reason is known for the remainder. The sample table shows roughly 29,000 clones, and around 90% are seen once. Jointly, the top ten make up approximately 6% of the sample. To note about this clone: Its target antigen remains unknown. Per-base quality was not reported, and no clone a single base away is much larger than it.

Specimen: CD8+ T cells from peripheral blood mononuclear cells, collected before pregnancy. The sequence came from a female donor with multiple sclerosis, enrolled in a pregnancy study. The V and J segments used are TRBV11-2 and TRBJ2-7; 7 bases in the middle match TRBD1. The DNA is as follows: TGTGCCAGCAGCTTACGGAATTCTCTACAGGGGACCGACCCCTACGAGCAGTACTTC. It translates as CASSLRNSLQGTDPYEQYF.